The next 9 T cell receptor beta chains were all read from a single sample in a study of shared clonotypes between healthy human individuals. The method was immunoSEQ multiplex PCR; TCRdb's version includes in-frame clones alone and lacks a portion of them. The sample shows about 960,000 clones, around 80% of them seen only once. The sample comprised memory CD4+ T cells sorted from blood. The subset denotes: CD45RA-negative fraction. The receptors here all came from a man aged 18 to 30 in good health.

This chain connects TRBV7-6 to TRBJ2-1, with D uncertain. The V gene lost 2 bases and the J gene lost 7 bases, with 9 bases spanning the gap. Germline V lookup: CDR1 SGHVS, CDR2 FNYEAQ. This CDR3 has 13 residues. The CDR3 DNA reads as TGTGCCAGCAGCTTACCCCCCGTAAATGAGCAGTTCTTC. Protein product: CASSLPPVNEQFF. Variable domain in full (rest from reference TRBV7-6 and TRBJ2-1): GAGVSQSPRYKVTKRGQDVALRCDPISGHVSLYWYRQALGQGPEFLTYFNYEAQQDKSGLPNDRFSAERPEGSISTLTIQRTEQRDSAMYRCASSLPPVNEQFFGPGTRLTVL.

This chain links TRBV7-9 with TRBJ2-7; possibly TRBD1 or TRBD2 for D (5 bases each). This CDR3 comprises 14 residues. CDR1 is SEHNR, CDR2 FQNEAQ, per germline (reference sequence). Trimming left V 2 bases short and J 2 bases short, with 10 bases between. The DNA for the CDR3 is TGTGCCAGCAGCTTATCGGGACGGACCTACGAGCAGTACTTC. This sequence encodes CASSLSGRTYEQYF. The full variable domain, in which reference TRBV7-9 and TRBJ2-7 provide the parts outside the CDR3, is DTGVSQNPRHKITKRGQNVTFRCDPISEHNRLYWYRQTLGQGPEFLTYFQNEAQLEKSRLLSDRFSAERPKGSFSTLEIQRTEQGDSAMYLCASSLSGRTYEQYFGPGTRLTVT.

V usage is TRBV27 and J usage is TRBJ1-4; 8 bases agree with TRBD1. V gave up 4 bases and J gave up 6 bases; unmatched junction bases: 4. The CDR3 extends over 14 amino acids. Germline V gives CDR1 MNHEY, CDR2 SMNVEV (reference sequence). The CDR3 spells CASSSQGGDEKLFF. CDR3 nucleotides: TGTGCCAGCAGTTCACAGGGGGGGGATGAAAAACTGTTTTTT.

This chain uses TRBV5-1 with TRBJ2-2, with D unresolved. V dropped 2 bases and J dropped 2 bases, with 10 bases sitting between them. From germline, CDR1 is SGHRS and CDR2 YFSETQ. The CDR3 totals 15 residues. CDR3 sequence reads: CASSFVSTNTGELFF. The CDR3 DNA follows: TGCGCCAGCAGCTTTGTTAGCACCAACACCGGGGAGCTGTTTTTT. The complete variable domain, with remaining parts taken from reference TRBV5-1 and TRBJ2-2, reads KAGVTQTPRYLIKTRGQQVTLSCSPISGHRSVSWYQQTPGQGLQFLFEYFSETQRNKGNFPGRFSGRQFSNSRSEMNVSTLELGDSALYLCASSFVSTNTGELFFGEGSRLTVL.

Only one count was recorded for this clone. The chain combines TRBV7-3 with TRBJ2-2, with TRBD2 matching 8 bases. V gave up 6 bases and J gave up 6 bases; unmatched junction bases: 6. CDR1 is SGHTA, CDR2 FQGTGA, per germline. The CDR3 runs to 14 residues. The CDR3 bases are TGTGCCAGCAGTAGGACTAGCCCCCCCGGGGAGCTGTTTTTT. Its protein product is CASSRTSPPGELFF.

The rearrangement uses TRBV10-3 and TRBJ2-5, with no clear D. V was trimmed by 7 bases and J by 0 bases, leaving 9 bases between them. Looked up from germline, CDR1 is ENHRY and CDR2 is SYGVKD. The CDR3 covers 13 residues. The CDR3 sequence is CAIKGWDQETQYF. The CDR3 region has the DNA TGTGCCATCAAAGGGTGGGACCAAGAGACCCAGTACTTC.

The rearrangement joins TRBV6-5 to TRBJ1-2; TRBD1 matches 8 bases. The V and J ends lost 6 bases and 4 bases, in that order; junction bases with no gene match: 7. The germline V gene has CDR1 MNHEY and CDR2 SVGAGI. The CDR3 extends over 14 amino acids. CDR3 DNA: TGTGCCAGCAGGGACTCCGGGACAGGCTATGGCTACACCTTC. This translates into CASRDSGTGYGYTF.

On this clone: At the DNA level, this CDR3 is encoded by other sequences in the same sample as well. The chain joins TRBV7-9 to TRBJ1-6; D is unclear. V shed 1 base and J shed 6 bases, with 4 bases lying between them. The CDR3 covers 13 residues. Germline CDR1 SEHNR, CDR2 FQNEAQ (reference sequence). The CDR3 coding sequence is TGTGCCAGCAGCTTAGTTGGTAATTCACCCCTCCACTTT. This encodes CASSLVGNSPLHF.

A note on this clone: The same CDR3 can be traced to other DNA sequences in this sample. The CDR3 DNA is TGTGCCAGCAGCAGAGGGACAGACCAAGAGACCCAGTACTTC. It specifies CASSRGTDQETQYF. The genes are TRBV11-3 and TRBJ2-5; 7 bases fit TRBD1. After removal of 5 bases from V and 0 bases from J, the junction contained 3 bases not matched to a gene. The germline CDR1 and CDR2 sequences are SGHNT and YENEEA. This CDR3 has 14 residues.